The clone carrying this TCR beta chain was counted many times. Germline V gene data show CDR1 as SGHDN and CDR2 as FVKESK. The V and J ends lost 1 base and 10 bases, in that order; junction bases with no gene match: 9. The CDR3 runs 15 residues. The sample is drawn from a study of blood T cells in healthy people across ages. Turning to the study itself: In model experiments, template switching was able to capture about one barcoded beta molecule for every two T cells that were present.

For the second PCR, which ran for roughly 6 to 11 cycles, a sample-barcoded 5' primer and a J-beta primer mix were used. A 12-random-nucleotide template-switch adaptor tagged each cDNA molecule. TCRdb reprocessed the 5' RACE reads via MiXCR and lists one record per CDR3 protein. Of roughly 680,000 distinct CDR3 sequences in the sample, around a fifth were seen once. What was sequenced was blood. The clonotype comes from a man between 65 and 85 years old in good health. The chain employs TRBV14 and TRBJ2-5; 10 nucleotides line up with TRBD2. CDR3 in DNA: TGTGCCAGCAGCCAAGGCGGCCTAGCGGGAGAGGTCCAGTACTTC. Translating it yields CASSQGGLAGEVQYF.